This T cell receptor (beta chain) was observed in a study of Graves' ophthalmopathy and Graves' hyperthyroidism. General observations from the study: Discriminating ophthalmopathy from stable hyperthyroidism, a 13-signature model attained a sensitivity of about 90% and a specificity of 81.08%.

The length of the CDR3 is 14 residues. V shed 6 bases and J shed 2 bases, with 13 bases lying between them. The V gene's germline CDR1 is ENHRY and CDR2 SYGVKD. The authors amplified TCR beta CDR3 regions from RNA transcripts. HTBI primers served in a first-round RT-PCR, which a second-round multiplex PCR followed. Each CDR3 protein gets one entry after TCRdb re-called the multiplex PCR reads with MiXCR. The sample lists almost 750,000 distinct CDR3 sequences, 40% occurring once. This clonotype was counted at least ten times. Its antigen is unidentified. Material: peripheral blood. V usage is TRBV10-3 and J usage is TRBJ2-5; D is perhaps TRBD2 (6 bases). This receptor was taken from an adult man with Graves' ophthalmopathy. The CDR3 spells CAISISSVQETQYF. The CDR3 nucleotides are TGTGCCATCAGCATCTCTAGCGTTCAAGAGACCCAGTACTTC.